This T cell receptor beta chain was identified during a study of cytomegalovirus exposure and HLA in healthy donors. Study background: Researchers previously reported finding roughly 120 million unique TCR beta sequences from 150 million to 200 million T cells.

Of note for this clone: Its antigen is unknown.

Whole-study results and caveats: TCR beta sequences reportedly predicted most subjects' HLA-A and HLA-B alleles accurately. The classifier was said to identify cytomegalovirus status with high specificity and sensitivity.

The PCR contained 60 Vbeta and 13 Jbeta primers. Produced via immunoSEQ multiplex PCR; TCRdb's table is partial and in-frame only. The repertoire holds about 200,000 clones, with roughly 90% as singletons. V was clipped by 3 bases and J by 7 bases; unmatched bases: 9. In germline, CDR1 is MNHEY, CDR2 SMNVEV (reference sequence). The CDR3 contains 15 residues. The sequence came from a woman in her twenties or thirties in good health and CMV-seronegative. Sequencing input: PBMCs. V usage is TRBV27 and J usage is TRBJ2-1; 7 nucleotides line up with TRBD2. CDR3: CASSFWLGGVNEQFF. CDR3 coding DNA: TGTGCCAGCAGTTTTTGGTTGGGGGGGGTAAATGAGCAGTTCTTC.